Listed below are T cell receptor beta chains from one sample, sequenced in a study of T cells after posttransplantation cyclophosphamide. TCRdb's table, derived via immunoSEQ multiplex PCR, lists solely in-frame clones and lacks some. The sample carries 11,000 or so clones, around 2% recorded once. The sequencing here drew on PBMCs, taken after allogeneic stem cell transplant with posttransplant cyclophosphamide. Source of these receptors: a young adult male patient who received an allogeneic stem cell transplant from a related donor, was CMV-positive, and had no GVHD. The T cells may come from the graft donor. Both conserved end residues are part of each CDR3. Clone size is stated in some rows and not others, as once, few, many or a class when expanded.

clone size	J gene	V gene	CDR3 protein
few	TRBJ1-1	TRBV28	CASSDNRYHTEAFF
few	TRBJ1-2	TRBV7-2	CASSFQTRETNYGYTF
few	TRBJ2-3	TRBV13	CASSTLANTDTQYF
.	TRBJ1-2	TRBV6-5	CASSYSVQGGYGYTF
few	TRBJ2-1	TRBV19	CASSWGGRGYEQFF
.	TRBJ2-1	TRBV4-2	CASSPGQQHNEQFF
few	TRBJ2-2	TRBV5-3	CARSPGSGTSGSEDRGAVF
few	TRBJ2-3	TRBV10-2	CASSESSLAGGVDTQYF
.	TRBJ1-5	TRBV19	CASSASGGSNQPQHF
few	.	TRBV10-1	CASSEPRLAGLVRYEQYF
.	TRBJ2-7	TRBV7-9	CASSTSGSYEQYF
.	TRBJ1-5	TRBV7-2	CASSSHRTVARGPQHF
few	TRBJ1-1	TRBV28	CASRTNGGGTEAFF
few	TRBJ2-2	TRBV7-2	CASSLSLSYTGELFF
few	TRBJ2-3	TRBV7-3	CASSLPSADTDTQYF
.	TRBJ2-1	TRBV5-1	CASSIRTSGGPTTLYNEQFF
few	TRBJ2-4	TRBV7-9	CASSSWTALAKNIQYF